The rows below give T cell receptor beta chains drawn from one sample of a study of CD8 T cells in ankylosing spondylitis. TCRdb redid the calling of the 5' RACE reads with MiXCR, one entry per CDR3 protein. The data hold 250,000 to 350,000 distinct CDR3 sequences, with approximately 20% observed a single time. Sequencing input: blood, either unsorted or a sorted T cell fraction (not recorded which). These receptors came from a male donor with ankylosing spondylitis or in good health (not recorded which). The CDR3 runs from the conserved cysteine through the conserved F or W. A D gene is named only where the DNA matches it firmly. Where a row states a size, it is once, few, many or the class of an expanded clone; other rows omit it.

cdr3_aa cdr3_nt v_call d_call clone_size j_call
CASSLVVSTTSYNEQFF TGTGCCAGCAGTTTAGTGGTTAGCACTACCTCCTACAATGAGCAGTTCTTC TRBV12-3/TRBV12-4 NA NA TRBJ2-1
CASSIKGLVGADTQYF TGTGCCAGCAGCATCAAGGGGTTGGTGGGCGCAGATACGCAGTATTTT TRBV11-2 NA NA TRBJ2-3
CASKRTGTNGELFF TGTGCCAGCAAACGGACAGGGACGAACGGGGAGCTGTTTTTT TRBV6-1 TRBD1 NA TRBJ2-2
CASSLGDGTSYNEQFF TGTGCCAGCAGTTTGGGTGACGGGACATCATACAATGAGCAGTTCTTC TRBV28 NA NA TRBJ2-1
CATSDRDFTDTQYF TGTGCCACCAGTGACAGGGATTTCACAGATACGCAGTATTTT TRBV24-1 NA NA TRBJ2-3
CASSPQEVQSANEKLFF TGCGCCAGCAGCCCCCAAGAAGTACAATCGGCTAATGAAAAACTGTTTTTT TRBV4-1 NA few TRBJ1-4
CASSLARDSGKGEQFF TGTGCCAGCAGTTTAGCCCGGGATAGCGGGAAGGGTGAGCAGTTCTTC TRBV12-3/TRBV12-4 TRBD2 few TRBJ2-1
CASSLYGGEAFF TGTGCCAGCTCCCTGTACGGGGGAGAGGCTTTCTTT TRBV18 NA few TRBJ1-1
CSAEAPRRELTDTQYF TGCAGTGCTGAGGCCCCTCGGCGGGAGCTGACAGATACGCAGTATTTT TRBV20-1 TRBD2 NA TRBJ2-3
CAISESPGHAATKNIQYF TGTGCCATCAGTGAGTCCCCTGGGCATGCCGCCACCAAAAACATTCAGTACTTC TRBV10-3 NA NA TRBJ2-4
CASTFERGYYGYTF TGTGCCAGCACCTTTGAAAGGGGATACTATGGCTACACCTTC TRBV28 NA few TRBJ1-2
CASSQGQRNYGYTF TGTGCCAGCAGCCAAGGACAGCGAAACTATGGCTACACCTTC TRBV3-1 NA few TRBJ1-2
CATSRDWRKNTGELFF TGTGCCACCAGCAGAGATTGGCGCAAGAACACCGGGGAGCTGTTTTTT TRBV15 NA NA TRBJ2-2
CASSLGAREEKLFF TGTGCCAGCAGCTTAGGGGCAAGGGAGGAAAAACTGTTTTTT TRBV7-9 NA NA TRBJ1-4
CASSYGRGQSYNSPLHF TGTGCCAGCAGTTATGGGAGGGGGCAGTCCTATAATTCACCCCTCCACTTT TRBV6-5 TRBD1 NA TRBJ1-6
CASSQDLMGTGNHEQFF TGTGCCAGCAGCCAAGATCTGATGGGGACAGGGAACCATGAGCAGTTCTTC TRBV3-1 TRBD1 few TRBJ2-1
CASRSPGTANTGELFF TGTGCCAGCAGGAGCCCCGGGACAGCGAACACCGGGGAGCTGTTTTTT TRBV6-2/TRBV6-3 TRBD1 NA TRBJ2-2
CASSFYRGYGYTF TGTGCCAGCAGTTTTTACAGGGGCTATGGCTACACCTTC TRBV12-3/TRBV12-4 TRBD1 many TRBJ1-2
CASRSLPGDHNEKLFF TGTGCCAGCAGGTCCCTCCCAGGAGATCATAATGAAAAACTGTTTTTT TRBV12-3/TRBV12-4 NA few TRBJ1-4
CSARAPNVGGGYTF TGCAGTGCTAGAGCCCCTAACGTTGGGGGTGGCTACACCTTC TRBV20-1 NA many TRBJ1-2
CASSIDGSNQPQHF TGTGCCAGTAGTATAGACGGGAGCAATCAGCCCCAGCATTTT TRBV19 NA few TRBJ1-5
CASSFAPRDNEQFF TGTGCCAGCAGCTTCGCGCCAAGGGACAATGAGCAGTTCTTC TRBV5-6 NA few TRBJ2-1
CASSFSGQASGNTIYF TGTGCCAGCAGTTTTAGCGGCCAGGCCTCTGGAAACACCATATATTTT TRBV28 NA NA TRBJ1-3
CATTDSQNNEQFF TGTGCCACCACGGACTCACAGAACAATGAGCAGTTCTTC TRBV10-3 NA few TRBJ2-1
CASSHPTRSREQFF TGCGCCAGCAGCCACCCTACGCGCAGCAGGGAGCAGTTCTTC TRBV4-1 NA many TRBJ2-1
CSVERGGGEQFF TGCAGCGTTGAGCGGGGCGGAGGGGAGCAGTTCTTC TRBV29-1 NA few TRBJ2-1
CASSICITPYGYTF TGTGCCAGTAGTATATGTATAACACCCTATGGCTACACCTTC TRBV19 NA NA TRBJ1-2
CASSGWGDPYNEQFF TGCGCCAGCAGCGGGTGGGGTGACCCCTACAATGAGCAGTTCTTC TRBV5-1 NA few TRBJ2-1
CASSPGRQGGQPQHF TGTGCCAGCAGTCCGGGGCGGCAAGGGGGGCAGCCCCAGCATTTT TRBV12-3/TRBV12-4 NA many TRBJ1-5
CASSGTRDTQYF TGTGCCAGCAGTGGAACGCGGGATACGCAGTATTTT TRBV27 NA NA TRBJ2-3
CASSRYRGDEQFF TGTGCCAGCAGTCGGTACAGAGGGGATGAGCAGTTCTTC TRBV6-1 NA few TRBJ2-1
CSARSQNGWDTEAFF TGCAGTGCTAGATCCCAAAACGGGTGGGACACTGAAGCTTTCTTT TRBV20-1 NA NA TRBJ1-1
CASSDSGGIGPDTQYF TGTGCCAGCAGTGACTCAGGGGGGATAGGACCAGATACGCAGTATTTT TRBV6-4 NA few TRBJ2-3
CASSAGQETEAFF TGTGCCAGCTCAGCGGGACAGGAGACTGAAGCTTTCTTT TRBV18 TRBD1 NA TRBJ1-1
CASSYGGSREKLFF TGTGCCAGCAGTTACGGGGGATCGCGAGAAAAACTGTTTTTT TRBV6-5 NA many TRBJ1-4
CASSTGTVPEAEKLFF TGTGCCAGCAGTACCGGTACAGTCCCGGAGGCTGAAAAACTGTTTTTT TRBV6-1 NA NA TRBJ1-4
CASSPQTGTSNEKLFF TGTGCCAGCAGCCCACAAACCGGGACGTCTAATGAAAAACTGTTTTTT TRBV7-8 NA few TRBJ1-4
CASSLSGRGDYGYTF TGTGCCAGCAGCTTAAGCGGCAGGGGAGACTATGGCTACACCTTC TRBV7-9 NA few TRBJ1-2
CASSYFHPTNEKLFF TGTGCCAGCAGCTACTTCCACCCAACTAATGAAAAACTGTTTTTT TRBV6-5 NA NA TRBJ1-4
CSARAADRNEKLFF TGCAGTGCTAGAGCTGCGGACAGGAATGAAAAACTGTTTTTT TRBV20-1 TRBD1 few TRBJ1-4
CASRGFFGTGGFTGELFF TGTGCCAGCAGGGGATTCTTCGGGACAGGGGGCTTCACCGGGGAGCTGTTTTTT TRBV2 TRBD1 NA TRBJ2-2
CSAKGGGPEAQYF TGCAGTGCTAAGGGGGGGGGCCCAGAGGCCCAGTACTTC TRBV20-1 NA NA TRBJ2-5
CATSDPAGQQETQYF TGTGCCACCAGTGATCCAGCGGGGCAACAAGAGACCCAGTACTTC TRBV24-1 TRBD2 NA TRBJ2-5
CSARGASPGANVLTF TGCAGTGCTAGAGGGGCATCTCCTGGGGCCAACGTCCTGACTTTC TRBV20-1 NA few TRBJ2-6
CASSLTGSRFGNTIYF TGCGCCAGCAGCTTGACAGGGAGTAGGTTTGGAAACACCATATATTTT TRBV5-1 NA many TRBJ1-3
CASSLERLNTEAFF TGTGCCAGCAGCTTAGAAAGATTGAACACTGAAGCTTTCTTT TRBV11-2 NA few TRBJ1-1
CATSMGQVGTGELFF TGTGCCACCAGCATGGGGCAGGTCGGCACCGGGGAGCTGTTTTTT TRBV15 NA few TRBJ2-2
CASSPQDGNTEAFF TGTGCCAGCTCACCCCAAGACGGGAACACTGAAGCTTTCTTT TRBV18 NA NA TRBJ1-1
CASSPGTRSNQPQHF TGTGCCAGTAGCCCTGGGACGCGGAGCAATCAGCCCCAGCATTTT TRBV19 NA NA TRBJ1-5
CASSHGQPGELFF TGCGCCAGCAGCCACGGACAGCCCGGGGAGCTGTTTTTT TRBV5-1 NA NA TRBJ2-2
CASSPRWGNEQFF TGTGCCAGCAGCCCCCGCTGGGGGAATGAGCAGTTCTTC TRBV7-3 NA NA TRBJ2-1
CASSVERGFQETQYF TGTGCCAGCAGCGTAGAGCGGGGGTTCCAAGAGACCCAGTACTTC TRBV9 TRBD2 many TRBJ2-5
CASSQDRWWGSTDTQYF TGTGCCAGCAGCCAAGATCGGTGGTGGGGAAGCACAGATACGCAGTATTTT TRBV3-1 NA NA TRBJ2-3